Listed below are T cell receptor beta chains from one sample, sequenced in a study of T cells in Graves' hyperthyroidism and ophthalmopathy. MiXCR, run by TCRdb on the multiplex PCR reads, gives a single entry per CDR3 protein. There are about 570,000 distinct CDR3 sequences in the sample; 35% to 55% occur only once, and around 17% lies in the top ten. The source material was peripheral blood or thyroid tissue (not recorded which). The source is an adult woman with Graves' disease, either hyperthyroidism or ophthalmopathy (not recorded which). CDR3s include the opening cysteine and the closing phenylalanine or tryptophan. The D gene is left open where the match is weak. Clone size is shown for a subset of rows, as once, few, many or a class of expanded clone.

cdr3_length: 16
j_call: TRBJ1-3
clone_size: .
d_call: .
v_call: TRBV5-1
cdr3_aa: CASSSRDLYSGNTIYF
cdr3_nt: TGCGCCAGCAGCTCCCGGGACCTCTACTCTGGAAACACCATATATTTT

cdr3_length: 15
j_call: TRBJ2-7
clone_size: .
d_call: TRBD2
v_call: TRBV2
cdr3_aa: CASKGVTSGTYEQYF
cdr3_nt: TGTGCCAGCAAAGGAGTGACTAGCGGGACCTACGAGCAGTACTTC

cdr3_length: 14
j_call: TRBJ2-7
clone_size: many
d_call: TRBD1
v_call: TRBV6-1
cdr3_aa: CASRADRGLNEQYF
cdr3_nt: TGTGCCAGCAGAGCGGACAGGGGCTTGAACGAGCAGTACTTC

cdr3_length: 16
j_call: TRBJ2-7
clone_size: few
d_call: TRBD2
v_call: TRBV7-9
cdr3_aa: CASSQTRTSGAYEQYF
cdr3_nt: TGTGCCAGCAGTCAAACCCGGACTAGCGGGGCCTACGAGCAGTACTTC

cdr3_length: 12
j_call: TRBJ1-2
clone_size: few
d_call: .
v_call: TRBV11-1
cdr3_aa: CASSFPGFGYTF
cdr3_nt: TGTGCCAGCAGTTTTCCAGGGTTCGGCTACACCTTC

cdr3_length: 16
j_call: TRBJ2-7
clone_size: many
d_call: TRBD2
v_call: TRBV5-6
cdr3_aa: CASLTFTSANTYEQYF
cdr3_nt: TGTGCCAGCCTAACCTTTACTAGCGCGAATACCTACGAGCAGTACTTC

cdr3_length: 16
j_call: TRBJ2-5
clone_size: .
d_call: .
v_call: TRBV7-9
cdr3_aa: CASSIGNSASQETQYF
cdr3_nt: TGTGCCAGCAGCATCGGCAATAGCGCTTCCCAAGAGACCCAGTACTTC

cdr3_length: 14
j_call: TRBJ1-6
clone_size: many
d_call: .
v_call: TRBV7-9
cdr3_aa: CASSDRASNSPLHF
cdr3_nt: TGTGCCAGCAGCGACCGGGCCTCCAATTCACCCCTCCACTTT

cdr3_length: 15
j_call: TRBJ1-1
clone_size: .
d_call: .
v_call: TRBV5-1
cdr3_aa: CASSLARRGFRRAFF
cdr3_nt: TGCGCCAGCAGCTTGGCCCGGAGGGGATTTCGTCGGGCTTTCTTT

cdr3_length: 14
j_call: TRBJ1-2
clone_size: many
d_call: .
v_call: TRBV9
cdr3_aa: CASSVGGSGYGYTF
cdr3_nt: TGTGCCAGCAGCGTAGGGGGGTCCGGCTATGGCTACACCTTC

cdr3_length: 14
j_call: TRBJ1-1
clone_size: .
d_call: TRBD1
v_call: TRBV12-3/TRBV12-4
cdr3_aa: CASTGSLGGLEAFF
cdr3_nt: TGTGCCAGCACGGGGTCCCTAGGGGGCCTTGAAGCTTTCTTT

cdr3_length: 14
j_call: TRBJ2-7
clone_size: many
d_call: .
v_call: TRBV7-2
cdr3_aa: CASSPGARDYEQYF
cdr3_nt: TGTGCCAGCAGCCCGGGGGCTAGAGACTACGAGCAGTACTTC

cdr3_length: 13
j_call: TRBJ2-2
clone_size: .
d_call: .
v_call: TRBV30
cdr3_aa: CAWSPQNTGELFF
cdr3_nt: TGTGCCTGGAGTCCACAGAATACCGGGGAGCTGTTTTTT

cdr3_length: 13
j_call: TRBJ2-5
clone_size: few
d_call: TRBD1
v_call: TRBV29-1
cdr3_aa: CSARDSTQETQYF
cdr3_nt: TGCAGCGCCAGGGACAGCACTCAAGAGACCCAGTACTTC

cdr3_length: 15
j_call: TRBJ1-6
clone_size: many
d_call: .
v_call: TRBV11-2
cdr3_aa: CASSLVGRKKSPLHF
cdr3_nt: TGTGCCAGCAGCTTAGTGGGCAGAAAAAAATCACCCCTCCACTTT

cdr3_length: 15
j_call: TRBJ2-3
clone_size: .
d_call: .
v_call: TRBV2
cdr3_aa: CASIQESSGTDTQYF
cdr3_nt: TGTGCCAGCATTCAGGAGAGTAGCGGCACAGATACGCAGTATTTT

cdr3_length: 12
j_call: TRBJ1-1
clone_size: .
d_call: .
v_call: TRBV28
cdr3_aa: CASSLISTEAFF
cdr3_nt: TGTGCCAGCAGTTTAATTAGCACTGAAGCTTTCTTT

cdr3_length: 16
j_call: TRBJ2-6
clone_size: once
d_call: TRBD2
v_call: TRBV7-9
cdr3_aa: CASGKKRDSWANALTF
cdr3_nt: TGTGCCAGCGGCAAAAAGCGGGACTCCTGGGCCAACGCCCTGACTTTC

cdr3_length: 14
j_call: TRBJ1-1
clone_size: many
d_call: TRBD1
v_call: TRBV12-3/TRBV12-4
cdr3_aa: CASKRTGMNTEAFF
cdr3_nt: TGTGCCAGCAAAAGGACAGGGATGAACACTGAAGCTTTCTTT

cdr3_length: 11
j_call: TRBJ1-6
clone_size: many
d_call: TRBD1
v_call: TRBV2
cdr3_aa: CASSKGQLLHF
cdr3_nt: TGTGCCAGCAGTAAGGGACAGCTCCTCCACTTT

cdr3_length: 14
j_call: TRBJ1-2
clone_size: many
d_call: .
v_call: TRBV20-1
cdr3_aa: CSARDPGGLYGYTF
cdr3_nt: TGCAGTGCTAGAGATCCCGGGGGACTATATGGCTACACCTTC

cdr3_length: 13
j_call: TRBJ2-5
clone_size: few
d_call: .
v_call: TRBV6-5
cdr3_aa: CASSSSGSRTQYF
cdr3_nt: TGTGCCAGCAGCTCCTCCGGGAGTCGAACCCAGTACTTC